This passage covers 10 T cell receptor beta chains from one sample sequenced in a study of blood T cell repertoires in COVID-19. The assay was immunoSEQ multiplex PCR, and TCRdb's table has in-frame clones only and misses some. In the table there are approximately 170,000 clones, approximately 81% of which are singletons. Sequencing was carried out using PBMCs or T cells enriched from blood (not recorded which). These TCRs come from a woman between 50 and 59 years old who had recovered from COVID-19.

This clone was seen a few times. The chain couples TRBV27 to TRBJ1-6; possibly TRBD1 for D (5 bases). This CDR3 has 14 amino acids. Germline V CDR1 and CDR2: MNHEY, SMNVEV (reference sequence). V lost 3 bases, J lost 8 bases, and 11 bases lay in between. DNA of the CDR3: TGTGCCAGCAGTTTTCGGGGGACCGATTCACCCCTCCACTTT. Protein product: CASSFRGTDSPLHF.

V is TRBV5-4 and J is TRBJ2-3; unclear D gene. CDR3 length: 17 amino acids. Trimming removed 4 bases from V and 1 base from J, with 19 bases in between. Germline CDR1 and CDR2: SGHNT and YYREEE (reference sequence). The CDR3 is CASSPILIGSRTDTQYF. In DNA, the CDR3 is TGTGCCAGCAGCCCCATACTAATCGGGTCGCGCACAGATACGCAGTATTTT. The whole variable domain, filled in from reference TRBV5-4 and TRBJ2-3, reads ETGVTQSPTHLIKTRGQQVTLRCSSQSGHNTVSWYQQALGQGPQFIFQYYREEENGRGNFPPRFSGLQFPNYSSELNVNALELDDSALYLCASSPILIGSRTDTQYFGPGTRLTVL.

The V and J genes are TRBV6-1 and TRBJ1-1; no clear D gene. There are 11 residues in the CDR3. V was trimmed by 1 base and J by 12 bases, leaving 9 bases between them. Germline V CDR1 and CDR2: MNHNS, SASEGT. The CDR3 coding sequence is TGTGCCAGCAGTGAAGTACGAGGAACTTTCTTT. Translating it yields CASSEVRGTFF.

The chain combines TRBV5-1 with TRBJ1-3, with 7 positions matching TRBD1. The CDR3 contains 19 residues. Germline lookup yields CDR1 SGHRS and CDR2 YFSETQ. V lost 4 bases, J lost 0 bases, and 16 bases stayed unmatched. The CDR3 sequence: CASSTGIGGQIISGNTIYF. The CDR3 nucleotides read TGCGCCAGCAGCACCGGGATTGGGGGACAGATTATCTCTGGAAACACCATATATTTT.

The rearrangement joins TRBV7-2 to TRBJ1-1; 9 nucleotides match TRBD1. The junction had 4 bases not matched to a gene; V was cut back by 4 bases and J by 4 bases. Germline CDR1 is SGHTA and CDR2 is FQGNSA. The CDR3 is 14 amino acids. This CDR3 is CASSSWTGATEAFF. CDR3 nucleotide sequence: TGTGCCAGCAGCTCCTGGACAGGGGCCACTGAAGCTTTCTTT.

The genes are TRBV28 and TRBJ1-6, with 9 bases identical to TRBD1. Germline CDR1 MDHEN, CDR2 SYDVKM. The trim removed 2 bases at V and 14 bases at J, leaving 13 bases unmatched. The CDR3 has 16 amino acids. The CDR3 nucleotides read TGTGCCAGCAGTTTAAGGCGGGGGACAGGGAGGGAGGCCCTCCACTTT. Its translation is CASSLRRGTGREALHF.

This rearrangement joins TRBV14 to TRBJ2-1; possibly TRBD1 for D (5 bases). Trimming removed 0 bases at V and 0 bases at J, with 12 bases between. The CDR3 runs 17 residues. Germline V gives CDR1 SGHDN, CDR2 FVKESK. The CDR3 nucleotides are TGTGCCAGCAGCCAAGAGTGGGGCGGCAGCTCCTACAATGAGCAGTTCTTC. As protein: CASSQEWGGSSYNEQFF.

This clone has only a few counts. V and J are TRBV7-2 and TRBJ2-7, with TRBD1 identical over 7 bases. CDR3 length: 14 residues. Germline V gives CDR1 SGHTA, CDR2 FQGNSA. Trimming cost V 5 bases and J 2 bases; bases outside gene matches: 6. CDR3 sequence (DNA): TGTGCCAGCAGCCCGTACAGGGGTACCTACGAGCAGTACTTC. Translation gives CASSPYRGTYEQYF.

The J gene is TRBJ2-7, the V gene TRBV7-2; TRBD2 aligns across 14 bases. CDR1 and CDR2 from the germline V gene are SGHTA and FQGNSA. V shed 4 bases and J 4 bases; nucleotides not matched to a gene: 3. This CDR3 region has 15 residues. The CDR3 loop reads CASSSTSGGGYEQYF. The CDR3 DNA is TGTGCCAGCAGCTCGACTAGCGGGGGGGGATACGAGCAGTACTTC.

The V and J genes are TRBV11-3 and TRBJ1-1; D gene ambiguous. Germline values: CDR1 SGHNT, CDR2 YENEEA. V shed 1 base and J shed 4 bases, with 16 bases lying between them. The CDR3 is 16 amino acids. The CDR3 nucleotides are TGTGCCAGCAGCTTAGGAGGGCTCTCCGTATTCACTGAAGCTTTCTTT. This codes for CASSLGGLSVFTEAFF.